One and the same sample provided the 18 T cell receptor beta chains below, sequenced in a study of beta chain features in type 1 diabetes. The investigators reverse transcribed all of the isolated RNA, so they sequenced expressed TCRB transcripts. Libraries were prepared by immunoSEQ multiplex PCR; TCRdb keeps only in-frame clonotypes and omits some of them. The table records around 300,000 clones, about 15% of them present only once. Points from the study as a whole: For Type 1 diabetes patients, all four CD4+ subsets carried TCRB CDR3s that were moderately but significantly shorter.

Antigens for these TCRs are unknown. Material: naive CD4+ T cells from blood. These receptor sequences come from a man in his late teens or twenties with type 1 diabetes.

The V and J genes are TRBV19 and TRBJ1-6, with D uncertain. Germline values: CDR1 LNHDA, CDR2 SQIVND (reference sequence). The V end lost 3 bases, the J end lost 8 bases, and 11 bases lay between the germline ends. The CDR3 extends over 14 amino acids. The CDR3 DNA reads as TGTGCCAGTAGTATCGAGCGTCGGGATTCACCCCTCCACTTT. Its protein is CASSIERRDSPLHF.

This clone was counted between two and nine times. This chain links TRBV7-9 with TRBJ1-1, with a tentative D call TRBD1 (6 bases). The CDR3 spans 15 residues. The ends were cut back, 2 bases at V and 4 bases at J, with 14 bases in the middle. Germline V CDR1 and CDR2: SEHNR, FQNEAQ (reference sequence). The CDR3 here is CASSLRAGDITEAFF. The CDR3 coding sequence is TGTGCCAGCAGCTTAAGGGCAGGGGATATCACTGAAGCTTTCTTT.

This clone was counted only a few times. J is TRBJ2-7 and V is TRBV4-1, with D possibly being TRBD1 (5 bases). This CDR3 region has 14 residues. The ends were cut back, 2 bases at V and 4 bases at J, with 12 bases in the middle. Germline lookup yields CDR1 MGHRA and CDR2 YSYEKL. The CDR3 region is CASSQSWGAYEQYF. The CDR3 DNA reads as TGCGCCAGCAGCCAATCTTGGGGCGCTTACGAGCAGTACTTC.

This chain joins TRBV4-1 and TRBJ2-7; perhaps TRBD2 as D (6 bases). Germline V gene sequence: CDR1 MGHRA, CDR2 YSYEKL. Trimming cost V 0 bases and J 2 bases, with 11 bases left between them. This CDR3 region has 15 residues. The CDR3 DNA is TGCGCCAGCAGCCAAGATCATTCGGGGGCCTACGAGCAGTACTTC. Amino acid sequence: CASSQDHSGAYEQYF.

This clone was picked up a small number of times. The chain links TRBV4-2 to TRBJ1-3; no clear D. Trimming removed 4 bases at V and 0 bases at J, with 13 bases between. This CDR3 is built from 16 residues. The germline V gene has CDR1 LGHNA and CDR2 YNFKEQ. For the CDR3, the DNA is TGTGCCAGCAGCCTTAGTGGCGGCTTCTCTGGAAACACCATATATTTT. This codes for CASSLSGGFSGNTIYF.

The chain recombines TRBV2 with TRBJ2-1; a weak D match, TRBD2 (7 bases). The CDR3 consists of 14 residues. V lost 7 bases and J lost 4, with 14 bases in between. Germline CDR1 reads SNHLY; CDR2 reads FYNNEI. The CDR3 region has the DNA TGTGCCAGCAAGGTCCGGGGGGCGTACAATGAGCAGTTCTTC. Translated, it gives CASKVRGAYNEQFF.

V usage is TRBV30 and J usage is TRBJ2-1; 8 positions agree with TRBD2. V gave up 8 bases and J gave up 0 bases; unmatched junction bases: 3. There are 13 residues in the CDR3. Germline CDR1 is GTSNPN and CDR2 is SVGIG (reference sequence). The CDR3 nucleotides read TGTGCCACTAGCGGAAACTCCTACAATGAGCAGTTCTTC. Translated: CATSGNSYNEQFF.

This chain's CDR3 is CATSSRIQGFQPQHF. The CDR3 DNA reads as TGTGCCACCAGCAGCAGAATACAGGGGTTTCAGCCCCAGCATTTT. The chain uses TRBV15 and TRBJ1-5, with 7 bases lining up with TRBD1. Germline trimming cut 3 bases from V and 6 bases from J; bases unmatched to any gene: 8. From germline, CDR1 is LNHNV and CDR2 YYDKDF (reference sequence). The length of the CDR3 is 15 residues.

This clone was seen only a few times. The chain links TRBV5-1 to TRBJ1-4; possibly TRBD1 for D (5 bases). In germline, CDR1 is SGHRS, CDR2 YFSETQ. This CDR3 has 15 residues. The germline V and J ends were trimmed by 4 bases and 14 bases, with 24 bases remaining between them. The CDR3 region has the DNA TGCGCCAGCAGCGATCGCACAGGACCTACAAGTCAGCTGTTTTTT. It encodes CASSDRTGPTSQLFF.

There are a few counts of this clone. CDR3 residues: CASSLDGRGYRNEQFF. Written as DNA, the CDR3 is TGTGCCAGCTCCCTCGATGGACGGGGTTACAGAAATGAGCAGTTCTTC. V and J are TRBV5-4 and TRBJ2-1; possibly TRBD2 for D (5 bases). V dropped 7 bases and J dropped 7 bases, with 24 bases sitting between them. This CDR3 is 16 amino acids long. CDR1 is SGHNT and CDR2 is YYREEE in the germline V gene (reference sequence).

The chain links TRBV19 to TRBJ2-7, with TRBD2 matching 14 bases. Germline-derived CDR1 and CDR2 are LNHDA and SQIVND (reference sequence). The CDR3 sequence is 15 residues long. V lost 5 bases to trimming and J lost 3 bases; unmatched junction nucleotides: 3. CDR3: CASSPGLAGGYEQYF. The CDR3 DNA reads as TGTGCCAGTAGTCCCGGACTAGCGGGAGGCTACGAGCAGTACTTC.

This chain links TRBV5-6 with TRBJ2-2, with 8 bases aligning to TRBD2. Germline CDR1 is SGHDT and CDR2 is YYEEEE. V shed 5 bases, J shed 5 bases, and the junction held 8 bases outside the gene matches. This CDR3 is 15 amino acids long. CDR3 protein: CASSQGLGKTGELFF. In nucleotides, the CDR3 is TGTGCCAGCAGTCAGGGACTAGGAAAGACCGGGGAGCTGTTTTTT.

This rearrangement joins TRBV11-2 to TRBJ2-3; D is undetermined. CDR1 SGHAT and CDR2 FQNNGV come from the germline V gene. The ends were cut back, 5 bases at V and 0 bases at J, with 6 bases in the middle. The CDR3 covers 13 residues. DNA of the CDR3: TGTGCCAGCAGCCCCGTCAGCACAGATACGCAGTATTTT. Protein product: CASSPVSTDTQYF.

Only a few counts were recorded for this clone. The chain is built from TRBV2 and TRBJ1-1; D gene unclear. V was trimmed by 8 bases and J by 6 bases, leaving 10 bases between them. Germline values: CDR1 SNHLY, CDR2 FYNNEI. The CDR3 extends over 11 amino acids. Here the CDR3 DNA reads TGTGCCAGCCTCGAGCCACCTGAAGCTTTCTTT. Its translation is CASLEPPEAFF.

This chain links TRBV13 with TRBJ2-3; D is possibly TRBD2 (6 bases). Trimming took off 7 bases at V and 1 base at J, with 9 bases between the two ends. The germline gives CDR1 PRHDT, CDR2 FYEKMQ (reference sequence). The CDR3 is made up of 13 amino acids. CDR3 sequence reads: CASKLAGTDTQYF. CDR3 nucleotides: TGTGCCAGCAAACTAGCAGGCACAGATACGCAGTATTTT.

This clone was seen a handful of times. The chain recombines TRBV7-2 with TRBJ1-1; the D gene is possibly TRBD1 (5 bases). The CDR3 length is 14 residues. The germline V gene has CDR1 SGHTA and CDR2 FQGNSA. Trimming took off 6 bases at V and 7 bases at J, with 18 bases between the two ends. For the CDR3, the DNA is TGTGCCAGCAGGCCCTGGGGCTCAAGGGGTGAAGCTTTCTTT. It specifies CASRPWGSRGEAFF.

This clone appeared a few times. The V and J genes are TRBV25-1 and TRBJ1-1, with 12 bases fitting TRBD1. Germline V gene sequence: CDR1 MGHDK, CDR2 SYGVNS. The ends lost 3 bases at V and 5 bases at J; junction bases unmatched: 4. This CDR3 region has 15 residues. DNA for the CDR3: TGTGCCAGCAGTGAGGGGACAGGGGGCCGGACTGAAGCTTTCTTT. Its translation is CASSEGTGGRTEAFF.

This rearrangement joins TRBV28 to TRBJ2-7, with TRBD2 matching 10 bases. CDR1 MDHEN and CDR2 SYDVKM come from the germline V gene. There are 14 residues in the CDR3. V shed 2 bases and J 3 bases; nucleotides not matched to a gene: 1. Written as DNA, the CDR3 is TGTGCCAGCAGTTTAAGCGGGAGGGTCTACGAGCAGTACTTC. Encoded protein: CASSLSGRVYEQYF.